A single sample is the source of the 5 T cell receptor beta chains below, sequenced in a study of identical twins. MiXCR was run by TCRdb on the 5' RACE reads, yielding one entry per CDR3 protein. Among 1,800,000 or so distinct CDR3 sequences listed, under 35% were seen once. Sequencing was done on a sample of cord blood. These receptors came from a newborn girl in good health.

This rearrangement joins TRBV3-1 to TRBJ2-3, with D perhaps matching TRBD1 or TRBD2 (5 bases each). V lost 0 bases and J 0 bases, leaving 10 bases between the germline ends. In germline, CDR1 is LGHDT, CDR2 YNNKEL (reference sequence). The CDR3 totals 16 residues. CDR3 amino acids: CASSQEGVVSTDTQYF. In DNA, the CDR3 is TGTGCCAGCAGCCAAGAGGGGGTCGTGAGCACAGATACGCAGTATTTT.

This clonotype was counted many times. V usage is TRBV7-2 and J usage is TRBJ1-4; perhaps TRBD1 as D (5 bases). Germline CDR1 reads SGHTA; CDR2 reads FQGNSA. This CDR3 is built from 14 residues. V was shortened by 2 bases and J by 3 bases, with 7 bases between the two germline ends. CDR3 protein: CASSLWGANEKLFF. The CDR3 nucleotides are TGTGCCAGCAGCTTATGGGGGGCTAATGAAAAACTGTTTTTT.

The chain joins TRBV20-1 to TRBJ2-3; 14 bases agree with TRBD2. The CDR3 is made up of 15 amino acids. Germline loops: CDR1 DFQATT, CDR2 SNEGSKA (reference sequence). Trimming removed 7 bases from V and 2 bases from J; junction bases left unmatched: 5. The CDR3 bases are TGCAGTGTTGGACTAGCGGGGGGCTACACAGATACGCAGTATTTT. The encoded protein is CSVGLAGGYTDTQYF.

To note about this clonotype: This may arise from a read error, as a much more abundant clone is one base away. This sequence joins TRBV24-1 and TRBJ2-3; TRBD2 matches at 12 bases. Germline lookup yields CDR1 KGHDR and CDR2 SFDVKD. The length of the CDR3 is 14 residues. The V gene end was trimmed by 6 bases and the J gene end by 4 bases; junction bases not matched to a gene: 1. CDR3 nucleotide sequence: TGTGCCACCAGTTCTAGCGGGGGGGCAGATACGCAGTATTTT. Encoded protein: CATSSSGGADTQYF.

The V and J genes are TRBV20-1 and TRBJ2-5; possible D gene TRBD1, 6 bases. CDR1 is DFQATT, CDR2 SNEGSKA, per germline (reference sequence). V was clipped by 3 bases and J by 4 bases, with 15 bases between them. CDR3 length: 14 amino acids. DNA of the CDR3: TGCAGTGCTAGTGGCAGGGGAAGAGTAGAGACCCAGTACTTC. It encodes CSASGRGRVETQYF.